This T cell receptor (beta chain) was observed in a study of cytomegalovirus exposure and HLA in healthy donors (dated by TCRdb to the late 2010s). For the wider study: In an earlier analysis of about 560 of the donors, approximately 300 Gb of sequence data and 90 million to 120 million unique TCR beta sequences from about 190 million T cells were reported. To predict cytomegalovirus infection status, the study combined high-throughput TCR immunosequencing, statistical association of individual TCRs with disease status, and machine learning. Donor age, sex, ethnicity and CMV serostatus were collected together with the repertoire data. Along with the 666-subject first cohort, a separate validation cohort of around 120 different subjects was used. The later analysis used no new phenotypic data to find candidate immune exposures, relying instead on TCR beta sequences and their occurrence across donors. In an earlier analysis of more than 550 of the donors, high-throughput TCR beta sequencing was used to judge whether each TCR beta V gene segment behaved as functional or pseudogenic. Roughly 5 DR-DQ haplotypes were treated as single units for association and clustering because of strong linkage in the cohort. To study patterns of TCR occurrence, a later analysis re-analyzed previously published TCR beta repertoires from several hundred donors and added high-resolution HLA genotyping. The T cell repertoires of 666 subjects were profiled by immunosequencing and related to cytomegalovirus serostatus. A later genetic analysis used genome-wide SNP genotypes for about 60% of the roughly 700 donors, treating that subset as a discovery cohort. Typing coverage varied by locus: roughly 620-640 donors for A, B, C, DRB1 and DQB1; 522 for DQA1; 606 for DPA1; fewer than 480 for DPB1. The study aimed to test whether cataloging public T cell receptors could reveal signatures of past pathogen exposure. Across about 380 genotyped donors of the cohort, an average of about 240,000 unique TCR beta nucleotide sequences per donor were sequenced, and 15% to 20% of those sequences were non-productive. HLA typing covered class I and class II loci at four-digit resolution. Of the roughly 400 genotyped donors, 75% to 85% were placed in the genetic ancestry cluster associated with self-reported Caucasian donors. All discovery cohort repertoires had been generated using a single sequencing platform. An early release covering just under 650 HLA-typed donors comprised approximately 290 gigabases of sequencing data and tens of millions of unique TCR sequences.

The research as a whole found: The study gave a list of 150 to 200 TCR beta chains associated with cytomegalovirus. Compared with the 666-donor mean, donors in an Asian-associated ancestry cluster had fewer N-insertions in productive TCRs, according to a later genetic analysis. Most CMV-associated TCR beta chains appeared to be HLA-restricted in a later analysis, and the HLA associations seemed to be driven largely by CMV exposure. In a later analysis, 15,000 to 20,000 TCR beta sequences were associated with specific HLA alleles at a false discovery rate of 0.05. Most TCR sequences were observed very rarely across donors, whereas some public TCRs were present in many individuals. According to a later analysis, parvovirus B19, influenza, CMV and Epstein-Barr virus appeared linked to several top co-occurrence clusters. A further reported finding was that TCR beta sequences accurately predicted the HLA-A and HLA-B alleles for most subjects in the first cohort. In both the original and validation cohorts, the classifier was reported to diagnose cytomegalovirus status with high specificity and sensitivity. Because HLA typing was missing for some donors at each locus, association tests included only the typed subset. Correlated functional status among segregating V segments might be attributable to linkage disequilibrium, but an unknown experimental factor could not be ruled out. In a later analysis, HLA-associated TCR beta chains were found to be more clonally expanded and to have lower generation probabilities than equally common non-associated chains. This cohort had only TCR beta chains sequenced, and the lack of alpha or paired-chain data limited which features could be detected. In an earlier analysis of some 500 of the donors, most TCR beta V segments were observed in productive rearrangements about 87% or about 30% of the time, broadly matching IMGT annotations. CMV serostatus was the only immune exposure information available for the cohort. Sequencing depth was assumed to be roughly uniform across donors in the presence/absence analyses, though that assumption may not hold. In vitro tests confirmed that a few of the cytomegalovirus-associated TCR beta chains recognize cytomegalovirus antigens. The authors suggested that the approach could potentially be generalized to other disease states and immunological phenotypes. Because counts were too low, 15 or so rarely observed V segments, including chromosome 9 orphons, were excluded from the earlier analysis of around 590 of the donors. When HLA alleles, especially DR and DQ, strongly co-occurred, TCR associations were difficult to assign to individual alleles. According to a later analysis, TCR association rates differed among HLA loci, with DRB1 alleles showing the most associated TCRs and HLA-C alleles showing the fewest. In a later genetic analysis, a missense DCLRE1C variant was associated with V-gene and J-gene trimming of TCR beta chains, and the association was replicated in an independent cohort. The 87-base-pair reads could not distinguish some IMGT-functional V segments, including TRBV6-2 and TRBV6-3, so those segments were excluded. A group of highly shared sequence variants was considered likely to be a technical artifact of the sequencing pipeline.

The library was obtained by the immunoSEQ multiplex PCR assay. For the multiplex PCR, a mixture combining 60 forward primers for TCR Vbeta segments and 13 reverse primers for TCR Jbeta segments was used. The CDR3 region of rearranged TCR beta genes was amplified from genomic DNA by a multiplex PCR assay. The amplified TCR beta libraries were sequenced on the Illumina HiSeq System as 87-base-pair reads. Concerning the study's data processing: A later analysis counted 65 million to 90 million unique TCR beta chains across the 550 to 750 repertoires, and roughly 9.9 million of these chains were shared by at least two donors. A nearest-neighbor algorithm error-corrected the raw reads and collapsed the reads into unique sequences, merging closely related sequences to remove PCR and sequencing errors. To assign V, D and J gene segments, CDR3 sequences were aligned to IMGT reference sequences. For a sequence to be retained, at least a six-nucleotide match to both a V gene segment and a J gene segment was required. Rearrangements were classified as productive when the CDR3 lacked stop codons and remained in frame with V and J, and all other rearrangements were classified as non-productive. CDR3 was defined according to IMGT convention as the region running from the second conserved V-encoded cysteine to the conserved J-encoded phenylalanine. The earlier analysis of more than 450 of the donors excluded sequences that lacked an unambiguous match to a single V gene segment. An earlier analysis of a few hundred of the donors called V segments functional above 56.7% productive rearrangements and segregating when the between-donor standard deviation exceeded 5%. A statistical classification framework was built for diagnosing cytomegalovirus status from the catalog of TCR beta chain sequences. V and J gene assignment, in a later analysis, came from comparing TCR nucleotide sequences with IMGT/GENE-DB human TR gene sequences. In a later analysis, CDR3 sequences and most-parsimonious VDJ recombination scenarios were assigned using the TCRdist pipeline. In a later analysis, each TCR beta chain was defined by its CDR3 amino acid sequence together with its V-gene family, and reads lacking a unique V-gene family were excluded. A later analysis removed 600 or so highly shared, low-generation-probability nucleotide sequences to deal with suspected cross-contamination and a sequencing artifact. In a later analysis, a clonal expansion index for each public chain was calculated from normalized within-repertoire ranks of inferred template counts. Generation probabilities in a later analysis came from a VDJ recombination model fitted to out-of-frame rearrangements, and those results were checked against IGoR. In a later analysis, TCR-TCR, TCR-HLA and TCR-CMV co-occurrence was scored with hypergeometric tests, and a repertoire-size bias correction was applied to TCR pairs. In a later analysis, false discovery rates were estimated by permuting HLA or CMV assignments 20 times. A later analysis grouped co-occurring TCRs with DBSCAN, adding TCRdist sequence similarity when clustering within HLA-allele-positive subsets. Co-occurrence clustering excluded repertoires with fewer than 30,000 or more than 120,000 public chains, plus five with anomalous nucleotide sharing. TCRdb's version of the immuneACCESS table is confined to in-frame rearrangements and falls short of the full clone set. An unresolved V gene accounts for under half of the shortfall where checked; the remainder is of unknown origin. D and trimming come from the DNA, and the V and J calls and clone size come from that table. In this sample the table shows some 120,000 clones, 81% of which occur a single time. Roughly 2% of the sample is in the top ten clones.

This clone was seen a single time. It has no known antigen specificity. Nothing much larger sits one base from this clone, and base qualities are not available. V is reduced by 0 bases and J by 7 bases, leaving a spacing of 11 bases between them. According to the germline V gene, CDR1 reads SGHRS and CDR2 reads YFSETQ. The CDR3 numbers 13 residues from cysteine through phenylalanine. Only the CDR3 DNA stays, 39 bases, in frame from base 1. In total, fewer than 750 healthy bone marrow donors made up the cohort. Cohort members were all nominally healthy when sampled, although unrecorded immune exposures were likely present. The donor was CMV seronegative and was included in the group of under 450 seronegative cohort members. Every donor gave a peripheral blood sample, and the peripheral blood mononuclear cells from that sample were used for TCR beta sequencing. Genomic DNA extraction from the blood cell samples was performed with the Qiagen DNeasy Blood Extraction Kit.

Here the chain combines TRBV5-1 and TRBJ2-7; a tentative D call is TRBD2 (6 bases match). Sequencing used PBMCs. The receptor was derived from a man younger than 35 in good health and CMV-seronegative. The CDR3 loop reads CASSLAGGAEQYF. The nucleotide sequence reads as follows: TGCGCCAGCAGCTTGGCCGGAGGGGCGGAGCAGTACTTC.